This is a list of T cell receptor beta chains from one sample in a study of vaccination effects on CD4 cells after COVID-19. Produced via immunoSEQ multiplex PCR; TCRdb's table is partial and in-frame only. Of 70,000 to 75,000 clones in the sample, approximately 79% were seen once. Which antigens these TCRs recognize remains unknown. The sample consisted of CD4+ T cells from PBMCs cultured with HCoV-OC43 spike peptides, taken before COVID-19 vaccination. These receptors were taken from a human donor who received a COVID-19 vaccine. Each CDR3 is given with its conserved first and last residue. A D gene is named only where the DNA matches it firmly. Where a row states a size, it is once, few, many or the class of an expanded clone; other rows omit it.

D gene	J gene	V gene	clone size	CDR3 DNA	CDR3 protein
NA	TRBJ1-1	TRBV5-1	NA	TGCGCCAGCAGCTTGGCCATCAATAGTGAAGCTTTCTTT	CASSLAINSEAFF
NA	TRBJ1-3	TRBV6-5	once	TGTGCCAGCAGTTTTGCAGGACGGATCTCTGGAAACACCATATATTTT	CASSFAGRISGNTIYF
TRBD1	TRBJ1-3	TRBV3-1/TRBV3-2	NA	TGTGCCAGCAGCAAACTCGGGACAGGGAAAGGAAACACCATATATTTT	CASSKLGTGKGNTIYF
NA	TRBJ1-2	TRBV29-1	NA	TGCAGCGTTGAAGGACTTTCCTCCCTCTTGGGCTACACCTTC	CSVEGLSSLLGYTF
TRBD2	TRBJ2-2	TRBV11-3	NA	TGTGCCAGCAGCCCCAGCGGGGGGGTTGGCACCGGGGAGCTGTTTTTT	CASSPSGGVGTGELFF
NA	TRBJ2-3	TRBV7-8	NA	TGTGCCAGCAGCACTCGGCCATCCCCAGATACGCAGTATTTT	CASSTRPSPDTQYF
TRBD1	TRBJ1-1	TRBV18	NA	TGTGCCAGCTCAGGACAGGGGGCGCGCGCTGAAGCTTTCTTT	CASSGQGARAEAFF
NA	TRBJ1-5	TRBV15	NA	TGTGCCACCAGCAGAGATCCGGCAGCCGGGGGCAATCAGCCCCAGCATTTT	CATSRDPAAGGNQPQHF
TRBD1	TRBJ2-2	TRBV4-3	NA	TGCGCCAGCAGCCAAGAGGCCGGGACAGGGAACACCGGGGAGCTGTTTTTT	CASSQEAGTGNTGELFF
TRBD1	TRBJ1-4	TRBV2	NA	TGTGCCAGCATGGACAGGGCCCCTAATGAAAAACTGTTTTTT	CASMDRAPNEKLFF
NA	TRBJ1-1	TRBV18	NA	TGTGCCAGCTCACCACAGGAGCTAAACACTGAAGCTTTCTTT	CASSPQELNTEAFF
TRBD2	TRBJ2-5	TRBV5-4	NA	TGTGCCAGCAGCATGCGGACTAGCGGGGGGGAGACCCAGTACTTC	CASSMRTSGGETQYF
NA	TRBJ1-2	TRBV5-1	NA	TGCGCCAGCAGTGTCCTGAAGGGGGACAACTATGGCTACACCTTC	CASSVLKGDNYGYTF
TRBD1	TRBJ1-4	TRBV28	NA	TGTGCCAGCAGTACAGGGGGAGGAGGTAATGAAAAACTGTTTTTT	CASSTGGGGNEKLFF
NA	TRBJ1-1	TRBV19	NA	TGTGCCAGTCGGACGGCGAACACTGAAGCTTTCTTT	CASRTANTEAFF
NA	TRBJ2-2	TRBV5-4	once	TGTGCCAGCAGCCTACCTAGGATGGCCGGGGAGCTGTTTTTT	CASSLPRMAGELFF
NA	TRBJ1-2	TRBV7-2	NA	TGTGCCAGCAGCTTAGAAAAATCTAACTATGGCTACACCTTC	CASSLEKSNYGYTF
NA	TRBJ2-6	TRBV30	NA	TGTGCCTGGAGTAGGGGGGTATTTACGTTCTCTGGGGCCAACGTCCTGACTTTC	CAWSRGVFTFSGANVLTF
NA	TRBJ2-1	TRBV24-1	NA	TGTGCCACCAGTGACCCCCTATCCGCAGGTGAGCAGTTCTTC	CATSDPLSAGEQFF
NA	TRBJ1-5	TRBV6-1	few	TGTGCCAGCAGTGAAGGGATGGGGTATAGCAATCAGCCCCAGCATTTT	CASSEGMGYSNQPQHF
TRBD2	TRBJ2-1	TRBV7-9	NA	TGTGCCAGCAGCTTACTAGCGGGGGGACCGAATGAGCAGTTCTTC	CASSLLAGGPNEQFF
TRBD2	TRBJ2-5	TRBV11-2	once	TGTGCCAGCAGCCAGGAGCGGGGACTTACACAAGAGACCCAGTACTTC	CASSQERGLTQETQYF
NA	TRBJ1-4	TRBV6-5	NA	TGTGCCAGCATCCTAGCATCCGCAACTAATGAAAAACTGTTTTTT	CASILASATNEKLFF
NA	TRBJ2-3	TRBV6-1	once	TGTGCCAGCAGTTTTGGTACAGATACGCAGTATTTT	CASSFGTDTQYF
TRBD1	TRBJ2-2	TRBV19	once	TGTGCCAGTAGACAAAACCGGGACAGGGTGGCGAACACCGGGGAGCTGTTTTTT	CASRQNRDRVANTGELFF